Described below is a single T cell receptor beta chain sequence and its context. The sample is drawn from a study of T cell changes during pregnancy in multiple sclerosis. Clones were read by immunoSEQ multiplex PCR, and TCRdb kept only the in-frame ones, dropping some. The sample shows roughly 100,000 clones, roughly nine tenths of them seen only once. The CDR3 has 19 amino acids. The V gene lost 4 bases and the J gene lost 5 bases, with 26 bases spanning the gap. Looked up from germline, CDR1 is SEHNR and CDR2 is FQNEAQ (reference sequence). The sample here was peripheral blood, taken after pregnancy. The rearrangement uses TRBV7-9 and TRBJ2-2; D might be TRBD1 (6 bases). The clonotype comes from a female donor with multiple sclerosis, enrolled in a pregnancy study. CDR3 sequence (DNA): TGTGCCAGCAGCTCCCCCCCAATAGGTGCCAGGGGACGGACCGGGGAGCTGTTTTTT. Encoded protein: CASSSPPIGARGRTGELFF.